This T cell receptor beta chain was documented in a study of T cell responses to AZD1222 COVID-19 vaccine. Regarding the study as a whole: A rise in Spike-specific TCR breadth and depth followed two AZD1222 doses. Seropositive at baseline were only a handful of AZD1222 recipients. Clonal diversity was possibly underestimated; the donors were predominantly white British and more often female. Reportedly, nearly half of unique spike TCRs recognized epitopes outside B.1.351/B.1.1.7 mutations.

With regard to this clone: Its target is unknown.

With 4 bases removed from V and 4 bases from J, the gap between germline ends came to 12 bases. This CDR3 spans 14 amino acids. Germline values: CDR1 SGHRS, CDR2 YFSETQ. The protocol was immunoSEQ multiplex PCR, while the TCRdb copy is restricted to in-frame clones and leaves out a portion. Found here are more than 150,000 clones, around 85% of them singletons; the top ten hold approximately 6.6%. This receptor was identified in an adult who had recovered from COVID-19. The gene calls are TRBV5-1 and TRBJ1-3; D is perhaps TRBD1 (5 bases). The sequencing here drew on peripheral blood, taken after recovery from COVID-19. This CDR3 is CASSLTVSGNTIYF. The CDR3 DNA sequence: TGCGCCAGCAGCCTGACAGTCTCCGGAAACACCATATATTTT.